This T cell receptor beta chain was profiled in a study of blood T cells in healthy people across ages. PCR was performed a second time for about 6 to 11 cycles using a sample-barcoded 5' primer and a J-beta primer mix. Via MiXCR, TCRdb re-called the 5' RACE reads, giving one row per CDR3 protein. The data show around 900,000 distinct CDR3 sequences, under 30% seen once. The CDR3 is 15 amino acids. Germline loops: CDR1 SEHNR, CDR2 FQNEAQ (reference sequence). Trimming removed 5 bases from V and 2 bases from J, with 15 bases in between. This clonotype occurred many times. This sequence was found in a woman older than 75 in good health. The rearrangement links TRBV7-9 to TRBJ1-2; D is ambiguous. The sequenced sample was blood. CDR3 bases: TGTGCCAGCAGCCCCCGTGGAGGTCCAAACTATGGCTACACCTTC. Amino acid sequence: CASSPRGGPNYGYTF.